This T cell receptor (beta chain) was captured in a study of early T cells in non-severe SARS-CoV-2 infection. Turning to the study itself: The input, bulk RNA from unsorted whole blood, was sequenced, and chains were unpaired.

Broader study findings: VDJdb-based annotation leaned toward anti-spike CD8 responses and missed private and CD4 specificities.

The CDR3 extends over 13 amino acids. The germline V and J ends were trimmed by 4 bases and 4 bases, with 12 bases remaining between them. Germline CDR1 SGHRS, CDR2 YFSETQ. This clonotype was counted many times. Its antigen remains unknown. Attached unique molecular identifiers marked individual cDNA molecules. One entry per CDR3 protein, called by TCRdb with MiXCR from the 5' RACE reads. The table shows approximately 70,000 distinct CDR3 sequences, with 4.5% to 6% occurring only once. The sample in question was whole blood, obtained at baseline. This clonotype was sampled from an adult who was a healthcare worker with PCR-confirmed SARS-CoV-2 infection or an uninfected control (not recorded which). V gene TRBV5-1 combines with J gene TRBJ2-7; possible D gene TRBD1, 5 bases. The CDR3: CASSPLQGYEQYF. In DNA form, the CDR3 reads TGCGCCAGCAGCCCCCTTCAGGGTTACGAGCAGTACTTC. Looking up the rest from reference TRBV5-1 and TRBJ2-7 gives the full variable domain: KAGVTQTPRYLIKTRGQQVTLSCSPISGHRSVSWYQQTPGQGLQFLFEYFSETQRNKGNFPGRFSGRQFSNSRSEMNVSTLELGDSALYLCASSPLQGYEQYFGPGTRLTVT.